Listed here is a single TCR beta chain. The sample is drawn from a study of blood T cell repertoires in COVID-19. Looking at the study overall: T cells, B-cell-depleted T cells, or PBMCs supplied cDNA or gDNA.

The CDR3 runs 16 residues. Germline lookup yields CDR1 SNHLY and CDR2 FYNNEI. Losses at the gene ends were 7 bases for V and 9 bases for J; bases not matched to a gene: 18. Per the original data handling: Amplification from reference gene primers served as the basis for estimated nucleated cell counts. Method: immunoSEQ multiplex PCR; TCRdb's copy keeps in-frame clones and lacks some. The DNA gave D and trimming, while V, J and clone size come from that table. The profile covers around 320,000 clones, with approximately 89% appearing a single time and approximately 10% taken by the ten largest. Enrolled during active infection, Seattle patients were then followed longitudinally.

This TCR derives from a woman between 25 and 40 years old with COVID-19, enrolled during active disease. The sequenced sample consisted of peripheral blood. The V and J genes are TRBV2 and TRBJ2-1, with 7 nucleotides matching TRBD2. The DNA of the CDR3 is TGTGCCAGCACCCCCTGGGGGGGGGAAACCTCACCTGAGCAGTTCTTC. This codes for CASTPWGGETSPEQFF.